This T cell receptor beta chain was sequenced in a study of shared T cell receptors in the human thymus. Repertoires were generated with immunoSEQ multiplex PCR, while TCRdb's copy carries only in-frame clones and drops some. The sample has 630,000 or so clones, more than 75% seen once. CDR3 size: 16 residues. V was shortened by 2 bases and J by 2 bases, with 16 bases between the two germline ends. Per the germline V gene, CDR1 is SGHAT and CDR2 is FQDESV (reference sequence). In addition, the sample was reused for a study of human thymus T cells.

This receptor was obtained from a boy under two years old with a congenital heart defect. Sequencing was carried out using thymocytes. V usage is TRBV11-1 and J usage is TRBJ2-7, with D possibly TRBD1 on 5 matching bases. The CDR3 loop reads CASSLRRKGPAYEQYF. CDR3 bases: TGTGCCAGCAGCTTACGACGAAAGGGGCCGGCCTACGAGCAGTACTTC.